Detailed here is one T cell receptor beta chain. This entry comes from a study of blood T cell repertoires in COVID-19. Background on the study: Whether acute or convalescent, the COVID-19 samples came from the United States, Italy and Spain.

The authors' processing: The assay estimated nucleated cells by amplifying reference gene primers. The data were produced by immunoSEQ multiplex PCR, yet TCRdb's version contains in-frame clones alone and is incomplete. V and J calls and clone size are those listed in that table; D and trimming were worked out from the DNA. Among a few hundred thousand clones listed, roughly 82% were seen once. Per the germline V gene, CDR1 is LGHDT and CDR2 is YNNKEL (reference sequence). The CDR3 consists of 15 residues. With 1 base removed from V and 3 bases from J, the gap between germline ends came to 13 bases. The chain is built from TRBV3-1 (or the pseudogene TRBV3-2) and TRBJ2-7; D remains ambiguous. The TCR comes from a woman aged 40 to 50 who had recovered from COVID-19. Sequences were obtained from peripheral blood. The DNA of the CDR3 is TGTGCCAGCAGCCAAGGGTCGGGTCTCAACTACGAGCAGTACTTC. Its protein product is CASSQGSGLNYEQYF.